This TCR beta chain was captured by sequencing in a study of identifying expanded T cells in peripheral blood. Notes on the study in general: Variance in clone template counts between approximately two-week samples significantly increased with total template count across all healthy donors. Over about two and four weeks, about 15 and 19 clones changed, versus approximately 1.2 between replicates.

Sequencing used immunoSEQ multiplex PCR; TCRdb keeps in-frame clones, though not all of them. The sample holds 90,000 or so clones; around 90% are singletons and the top ten take about 20%. Healthy donors had no documented immune events, such as infections, while sampled. Germline V gene sequence: CDR1 ENHRY, CDR2 SYGVKD. The V and J ends lost 11 bases and 6 bases respectively, with 16 bases between them. This CDR3 spans 13 amino acids. A remark on this clone: Its antigen is undetermined.

This chain links TRBV10-3 with TRBJ2-2; possible D gene TRBD1, 6 bases. The sample comprised blood. The receptor's source is a person between 18 and 75 years old in good health. CDR3 sequence: CAHQSSGAGELFF. The CDR3 coding sequence is TGTGCCCATCAATCCTCAGGGGCCGGGGAGCTGTTTTTT.